This T cell receptor (beta chain) was recovered during a study of shared clonotypes between healthy human individuals. All participating donors were Caucasian adults from Nashville, Tennessee. Germline assignment: CDR1 SNHLY and CDR2 FYNNEI. V lost 9 bases to trimming and J lost 4 bases, with 12 bases between them. CDR3 length equals 12 residues. Points from the study as a whole: Only blood was sampled; tissue repertoires likely differ.

A note on this clone: Antigen: not known.

Profiled with immunoSEQ multiplex PCR; TCRdb holds only in-frame clones, not every one. The data contain 450,000 to 600,000 clones, 79% of them singletons. This TCR came from a woman aged 40 to 55 in good health. Some clones in this sample may be carry-over from other donors' samples. The specimen sequenced was PBMCs. The chain joins TRBV2 to TRBJ2-5, with D possibly being TRBD1 or TRBD2 (5 bases each). This CDR3 is CASTSGGETQYF. CDR3 nucleotides: TGTGCCAGTACGTCTGGGGGAGAGACCCAGTACTTC.